The sequence of this T cell receptor beta chain was determined in a study of shared clonotypes between healthy human individuals (dated by TCRdb to 2018 to 2021). About the full investigation: A few men and two women, aged 18 to 49 years, made up the cohort. Libraries were prepared and TCR repertoires were sequenced by different laboratories using diverse techniques, in order to increase sequencing depth and limit assay-specific biases. The study deeply sequenced blood TCR repertoires of several healthy adults to estimate repertoire size and the extent of clonotype sharing between individuals. Per donor, three plates each were used for CD4 naive and CD4 memory, two for CD8 naive, and one for CD8 memory. Each donor's leukapheresis produced roughly between about 0.9 and 9.5 billion PBMCs. Overall study outcomes, separate from this receptor: Larger estimated clonotype richness was generally found for naive subsets than for memory subsets. Sampling was restricted to blood, and TCR repertoires in tissue are likely to differ from TCR repertoires in blood. Incomplete sequencing was indicated by rarefaction of sorted-subset datasets, despite the large sequencing depth. Across several donors, roughly 5.4% of naive CD4, roughly 3.3% of naive CD8, 2.3% of memory CD4, and approximately 0.4% of memory CD8 clonotypes were shared. Clonotypes shared by all four sorted-subset donors showed higher generation probabilities than non-shared clonotypes. Because the study included a small number of donors, the genetic and exposure-history diversity represented was limited. Pairwise subsampling indicated that sequencing depth was expected to affect the degree of clonotype sharing among donors.

Using the deep immunoSEQ assay, multiplex PCR amplified TCR CDR3 regions from genomic DNA. Genomic DNA extracted from each cell subset was distributed evenly over all wells of several immunoSEQ 96-well plates, and each plate served as one replicate. For sorted subsets, each replicate PCR was loaded with 200 ng genomic DNA, equivalent to 30,000 or so T cell genomes. The purified libraries were quantified using a Qubit 3.0 fluorometer, sized with a Bioanalyzer 2100, and then quantified again using the KAPA Library Quantification kit. Each immunoSEQ 96-well plate was sequenced on its own single-read 150-cycle Illumina NextSeq 550 flow cell. On the study's bioinformatics: The immunoSEQ output contained only junctional sequences without quality scores, so filtering could not match that applied to full-length reads. To assign V/J genes and CDR3, sequences were annotated against IMGT germline references using PyIR, a Python wrapper for IgBLAST v1.9. Any read was removed if the V/J assignment was weak (E-value above 1e-6), the CDR3 was missing, or the read contained stop codons, out-of-frame junctions, or ambiguous translated residues. A V3J clonotype was defined by an identical inferred V gene, J gene, and CDR3 amino acid sequence. Percentage overlap between repertoires was calculated by dividing the number of shared unique clonotypes by the size of the smaller repertoire. Three approaches were used to assess repertoire richness: RTK rarefaction, the Chao1 estimator, and Recon v2.1 estimates of unobserved clonotypes. OLGA was used to compute generation probabilities for all TCRbeta clonotypes that the gDNA method yielded from four donors. The table was pulled from immuneACCESS by TCRdb, which kept in-frame rearrangements only. Such tables lose some clones; where checked, under half of the loss comes from unresolved V genes, and the rest has no known cause. V and J calls and clone size are given by that table; D and trimming were obtained from the DNA. Across this sample there are around 1.9 million clones, with roughly 93% seen only once. Roughly 1.7% of the sample comes from the top ten.

As to this clone: The specificity of this receptor is unknown. No base quality information exists; no much larger clone differs at one position.

The germline V gene yields SQVTM for CDR1 and ANQGSEA for CDR2. V loses 3 bases, J loses 1 base, and the germline ends lie 12 bases apart. The CDR3, from cysteine to phenylalanine, totals 14 residues. Of the read, only the CDR3 DNA is kept; its 42 bases are in frame from base 1. CD8 naive samples were obtained by positive selection for CCR7 among CD45RO-negative cells, yielding a CD45RA+CCR7+ population from which TemRA cells were excluded. Healthy HIV-negative adults with no recently reported acute infections or vaccinations were included as donors. Only Caucasian adults living in Nashville, Tennessee, USA were represented among the donors. Blood was collected by leukapheresis, and PBMCs were isolated by Ficoll-Histopaque density gradient centrifugation and then cryopreserved in liquid nitrogen vapor phase. Purity and quantity of every magnetically sorted T cell population were checked by analytical flow cytometry. From each sorted fraction, genomic DNA was isolated and quantified by UV absorbance on a Nanodrop 2000c.

The specimen was naive CD8+ T cells from PBMCs. The sample's cell subset or site label, decoded: CD45RA+CCR7+. Recombination connected TRBV29-1 to TRBJ1-1; the D segment could be TRBD1, given 5 matching bases. This receptor was taken from a man aged 18 to 30 in good health. Some clones in this sample may be carry-over from other donors' samples. This receptor has the CDR3 CSVERGSGNTEAFF. The sequenced DNA: TGCAGCGTTGAGAGGGGATCAGGGAACACTGAAGCTTTCTTT.